Listed here are 7 T cell receptor beta chains from one sample, sequenced in a study of T cells after posttransplantation cyclophosphamide. Profiling relied on immunoSEQ multiplex PCR, and the TCRdb table lists in-frame clones only, not all of them. This sample carries some 50,000 clones, none of them present only once. The specimen was PBMCs. Receptors originate from a man between 40 and 49 years old in good health, CMV-negative, and a related stem cell transplant donor.

In its sample, this clone was seen many times. The CDR3: CATSIRTGGEQYF. In DNA, the CDR3 is TGTGCCACCAGCATTAGGACAGGGGGGGAGCAGTACTTC. The J gene is TRBJ2-7, the V gene TRBV15; 10 bases line up with TRBD1. CDR3 length equals 13 residues. The trim removed 4 bases at V and 7 bases at J, leaving 4 bases unmatched. Germline V gene sequence: CDR1 LNHNV, CDR2 YYDKDF (reference sequence).

This clone was seen repeatedly, ten times or more. V gene TRBV5-6 combines with J gene TRBJ2-5, with D possibly TRBD2 on 5 matching bases. V was shortened by 1 base and J by 3 bases, with 13 bases between the two germline ends. Per germline, CDR1 SGHDT and CDR2 YYEEEE. This CDR3 is 15 amino acids long. The DNA for the CDR3 is TGTGCCAGCAGCTTGAGGTTATTCGGGGAAGAGACCCAGTACTTC. Protein: CASSLRLFGEETQYF.

In this sample, this clone turned up many times. The gene calls are TRBV6-5 and TRBJ2-1; D is perhaps TRBD1 (6 bases). Germline CDR1 MNHEY, CDR2 SVGAGI. The CDR3 consists of 15 residues. V was trimmed by 2 bases and J by 7 bases, leaving 15 bases between them. CDR3 sequence reads: CASSYVAQGINEQFF. The CDR3 DNA sequence: TGTGCCAGCAGTTACGTGGCCCAGGGGATTAATGAGCAGTTCTTC.

This clone was observed many times. The V and J genes are TRBV4-1 and TRBJ2-7; 9 positions agree with TRBD1. V lost 5 bases to trimming and J lost 4 bases; unmatched junction nucleotides: 3. This CDR3 contains 13 residues. Germline loops: CDR1 MGHRA, CDR2 YSYEKL. CDR3 sequence: CASSMDRGYEQYF. The CDR3 DNA reads as TGCGCCAGCAGCATGGACAGGGGATACGAGCAGTACTTC.

This clone was detected ten times or more. The chain joins TRBV9 to TRBJ1-1; weak D call: TRBD1 (5 bases). Germline CDR1 reads SGDLS; CDR2 reads YYNGEE. Trimming removed 1 base at V and 5 bases at J, with 18 bases between. This CDR3 spans 16 amino acids. The CDR3 here is CASSVSKGAGETEAFF. The CDR3 DNA sequence: TGTGCCAGCAGCGTAAGTAAAGGGGCTGGTGAGACTGAAGCTTTCTTT.

This clone was seen ten or more times. This rearrangement joins TRBV7-2 to TRBJ1-5; 9 positions match TRBD1. V dropped 5 bases and J dropped 6; count of bases not matched to a gene: 5. The germline gives CDR1 SGHTA, CDR2 FQGNSA. This CDR3 region has 14 residues. CDR3 in DNA: TGTGCCAGCAGCCCGGGACAGGGCGCTCAGCCCCAGCATTTT. It yields the protein CASSPGQGAQPQHF.

This clone appeared many times. The chain carries TRBV19 and TRBJ2-1; TRBD2 matches at 8 bases. The CDR3 spans 14 residues. V gave up 5 bases and J gave up 7 bases; unmatched junction bases: 7. Germline lookup yields CDR1 LNHDA and CDR2 SQIVND (reference sequence). The CDR3 DNA follows: TGTGCCAGTAGTCAGAGCGGGAGTGGGAATGAGCAGTTCTTC. Residues: CASSQSGSGNEQFF.